The clone carrying this T cell receptor beta chain was recorded at least ten times. A single base separates this from a much larger clone, so it may be a read error. Next came a second PCR, run for about 6 to 11 cycles, which used a sample-barcoded 5' primer along with a J-beta primer mix. Per sample, CDR3-containing paired-end reads numbered at least 3 million. Via MiXCR, TCRdb re-called the 5' RACE reads, giving one row per CDR3 protein. The data hold roughly 900,000 distinct CDR3 sequences, with 29% observed a single time. Healthy Caucasian individuals from Russia aged about 6 to 95 served as donors. Ten milliliters of peripheral blood were drawn from each donor into EDTA-treated tubes. Researchers isolated at least 6 million PBMCs per sample. The V and J ends lost 2 bases and 11 bases, in that order; junction bases with no gene match: 12. The CDR3 sequence is 15 residues long. Germline-derived CDR1 and CDR2 are LNHNV and YYDKDF (reference sequence).

These data originate in a study of blood T cells in healthy people across ages. V gene TRBV15 combines with J gene TRBJ2-5; 9 nucleotides line up with TRBD1. This sequence originates from a woman of 80 years or more in good health. The sample comprised blood. As DNA, the CDR3 is TGTGCCACCAGCAGACAAGGACAGGGGAACAATGAGCAGTACTTC. Protein sequence: CATSRQGQGNNEQYF.